Below are 14 T cell receptor beta chains sequenced from a single sample in a study of blood T cell repertoires in COVID-19. Assay: immunoSEQ multiplex PCR; the TCRdb copy retains only in-frame clones and omits some. The sample lists roughly 360,000 clones, roughly 87% occurring once. The sequencing input was PBMCs or T cells enriched from blood (not recorded which). The source is a woman between 45 and 60 years old who had recovered from COVID-19.

The chain combines TRBV6-6 with TRBJ1-3, with D possibly being TRBD1 (6 bases). Germline-derived CDR1 and CDR2 are MNHNY and SVGAGI (reference sequence). CDR3 length equals 14 residues. Trimming pared 6 bases from V and 0 bases from J, leaving 9 bases between. DNA of the CDR3: TGTGCCAGCAGGGACAGCCTCTCTGGAAACACCATATATTTT. Encoded protein: CASRDSLSGNTIYF.

This clone was observed a handful of times. V gene TRBV12-5 combines with J gene TRBJ2-1; D is unclear. The germline CDR1 and CDR2 sequences are LGHNT and FRNRAP. Trimming cost V 1 base and J 9 bases, with 10 bases left between them. This CDR3 has 13 amino acids. CDR3 in amino acids: CASGLDRFREQFF. CDR3 DNA sequence: TGTGCTAGTGGTTTGGATCGGTTCCGTGAGCAGTTCTTC.

The chain recombines TRBV12-3 or TRBV12-4 with TRBJ1-1; D call uncertain. The V end was cut by 5 bases, the J end by 1 base, with 8 bases between. The length of the CDR3 is 13 residues. CDR3 coding DNA: TGTGCCAGCAGTGCATACGGGAACACTGAAGCTTTCTTT. Translated, it gives CASSAYGNTEAFF.

This clone has a single count. The gene calls are TRBV19 and TRBJ2-1; 9 bases match TRBD2. V dropped 1 base and J dropped 10; count of bases not matched to a gene: 11. CDR1 is LNHDA and CDR2 is SQIVND in the germline V gene (reference sequence). The CDR3 is 16 residues long. The CDR3 loop is CASSIGRREGRREQFF. The CDR3 nucleotides read TGTGCCAGTAGTATAGGAAGGCGGGAGGGCCGTCGGGAGCAGTTCTTC.

The chain links TRBV19 to TRBJ1-3, with 8 bases lining up with TRBD1. The CDR3 has 14 residues. Germline CDR1 LNHDA, CDR2 SQIVND (reference sequence). The V segment lost 5 bases and the J segment 0 bases; nucleotides outside the gene matches: 0. CDR3 sequence: CASSGTGSGNTIYF. The DNA of the CDR3 is TGTGCCAGTAGTGGGACAGGCTCTGGAAACACCATATATTTT.

The genes are TRBV5-1 and TRBJ1-6, with 8 bases identical to TRBD1. CDR1 is SGHRS and CDR2 is YFSETQ in the germline V gene. J gave up 9 bases and V 4 bases, and 6 bases lay outside the gene matches. The CDR3 covers 14 residues. Here the CDR3 reads CASSRDRFPSPLHF. The CDR3 DNA follows: TGCGCCAGCAGCCGGGACAGGTTCCCTTCACCCCTCCACTTT.

This clone was seen only once. The CDR3, as DNA: TGTGCCAGCAACCTTTACGGGGGTAATGAGCAGTTCTTC. This translates into CASNLYGGNEQFF. The chain has TRBV27 and TRBJ2-1; a weak D match, TRBD2 (6 bases). Germline loops: CDR1 MNHEY, CDR2 SMNVEV (reference sequence). V lost 7 bases, J lost 7 bases, and 14 bases lay in between. This CDR3 has 13 amino acids.

J is TRBJ2-7 and V is TRBV10-3; no reliable D call. The ends were cut back, 6 bases at V and 5 bases at J, with 17 bases in the middle. This CDR3 contains 14 residues. Germline CDR1 reads ENHRY; CDR2 reads SYGVKD. The CDR3 coding sequence is TGTGCCATCAGCTCGACGGAGCTAAGGAACGAGCAGTACTTC. Its translation: CAISSTELRNEQYF.

The chain couples TRBV4-2 to TRBJ2-3; D is possibly TRBD2 (6 bases). Trimming cost V 4 bases and J 2 bases, with 19 bases left between them. The CDR3 spans 17 residues. CDR1 and CDR2 from the germline V gene are LGHNA and YNFKEQ. The CDR3 sequence: CASSPSVQAGYTDTQYF. The CDR3 nucleotides read TGTGCCAGCAGCCCTTCCGTTCAGGCGGGATACACAGATACGCAGTATTTT.

The chain uses TRBV28 and TRBJ1-3; 8 nucleotides match TRBD1. V trimming: 5 bases; J trimming: 3 bases; junction bases outside the gene matches: 6. Germline V gene sequence: CDR1 MDHEN, CDR2 SYDVKM. CDR3 size: 15 residues. The CDR3 bases are TGTGCCAGCAGTGCCCGACAGGGGAGTGGAAACACCATATATTTT. It codes for CASSARQGSGNTIYF.

The chain combines TRBV18 with TRBJ2-1; 8 nucleotides line up with TRBD2. The germline V gene has CDR1 KGHSH and CDR2 LQKENI. The ends lost 2 bases at V and 9 bases at J; junction bases unmatched: 6. The CDR3 has 14 amino acids. The CDR3 DNA reads TGTGCCAGCTCACCAGGACTAGCAATCAGTGAGCAGTTCTTC. As protein: CASSPGLAISEQFF.

The CDR3 sequence: CASSLGGYEQFF. CDR3 sequence (DNA): TGTGCCAGCAGCTTGGGGGGCTATGAGCAGTTCTTC. The chain combines TRBV5-4 with TRBJ2-1, with a weak D call TRBD1 (5 bases). CDR3 length: 12 amino acids. Germline V gene data show CDR1 as SGHNT and CDR2 as YYREEE (reference sequence). V lost 0 bases and J 8 bases, leaving 6 bases between the germline ends.

The rearrangement joins TRBV4-2 to TRBJ1-6; no firm D call. V lost 0 bases and J 7 bases, leaving 10 bases between the germline ends. Germline CDR1 and CDR2: LGHNA and YNFKEQ. The CDR3 has 15 residues. The CDR3 is CASSQERTGNSPLHF. DNA for the CDR3: TGTGCCAGCAGCCAAGAACGGACGGGAAATTCACCCCTCCACTTT.

J is TRBJ1-5 and V is TRBV3-1 (or the pseudogene TRBV3-2), with D perhaps TRBD1 (6 bases). Germline V lookup: CDR1 LGHDT, CDR2 YNNKEL (reference sequence). Trimming removed 0 bases at V and 7 bases at J, with 16 bases between. This CDR3 has 16 residues. DNA for the CDR3: TGTGCCAGCAGCCAAGATCTAGGGGGAGGGACGCAGCCCCAGCATTTT. Protein product: CASSQDLGGGTQPQHF.